Following are 21 T cell receptor beta chains from one sample sequenced in a study of cytomegalovirus exposure and HLA in healthy donors. PCR involved 60 Vbeta and 13 Jbeta primers. The data were produced by immunoSEQ multiplex PCR, yet TCRdb's version contains in-frame clones alone and is incomplete. The sample table sets out 100,000 to 150,000 clones. Sequenced input: PBMCs. These receptors were taken from a man aged 18 to 30 in good health and CMV-seronegative.

J is TRBJ1-1 and V is TRBV11-3, with D uncertain. CDR1 SGHNT and CDR2 YENEEA come from the germline V gene. V dropped 8 bases and J dropped 4 bases, with 8 bases sitting between them. The CDR3 sequence is 11 residues long. Written as DNA, the CDR3 is TGTGCCAGCCAACGGGGCACTGAAGCTTTCTTT. It specifies CASQRGTEAFF.

This chain connects TRBV6-5 to TRBJ2-1, with 11 bases aligning to TRBD2. CDR1 MNHEY and CDR2 SVGAGI come from the germline V gene. This CDR3 is built from 15 residues. The J segment lost 9 bases and the V segment lost 5 bases, leaving 9 bases of the junction unmatched. CDR3 sequence: CASSTLAGGTGEQFF. CDR3 in DNA: TGTGCCAGCAGTACTCTAGCGGGAGGAACGGGTGAGCAGTTCTTC.

This chain joins TRBV5-4 and TRBJ2-7, with 8 bases lining up with TRBD1. Trimming removed 4 bases from V and 1 base from J; junction bases left unmatched: 7. The germline V gene has CDR1 SGHNT and CDR2 YYREEE (reference sequence). This CDR3 comprises 15 residues. CDR3 amino acids: CASSRNRGWSYEQYF. CDR3 coding DNA: TGTGCCAGCAGCCGTAACAGGGGGTGGTCCTACGAGCAGTACTTC.

The CDR3 here is CASSVLAGDGDTQYF. CDR3 nucleotides: TGTGCCAGCAGCGTACTAGCGGGGGACGGAGATACGCAGTATTTT. The chain employs TRBV9 and TRBJ2-3, with 10 positions matching TRBD2. This CDR3 contains 15 residues. Trimming took 1 base from V and 5 from J; bases not matched to a gene: 4. CDR1 SGDLS and CDR2 YYNGEE come from the germline V gene.

The chain joins TRBV28 to TRBJ1-5; no clear D gene. CDR3 length: 14 amino acids. Per germline, CDR1 MDHEN and CDR2 SYDVKM. The ends were cut back, 3 bases at V and 1 base at J, with 7 bases in the middle. In nucleotides, the CDR3 is TGTGCCAGCAGTTTCCCGTTGAGCAATCAGCCCCAGCATTTT. Translating gives CASSFPLSNQPQHF.

CDR3 nucleotide sequence: TGCGCCAGCAGCCAGGACAGGGGTGAAAAACTGTTTTTT. Translating it yields CASSQDRGEKLFF. This rearrangement joins TRBV4-3 to TRBJ1-4, with 9 bases identical to TRBD1. V gave up 3 bases and J gave up 7 bases; unmatched junction bases: 0. Germline V gene lookup returns CDR1 LGHNA and CDR2 YSLEER. This CDR3 region has 13 residues.

This chain links TRBV6-1 with TRBJ1-2; 7 positions agree with TRBD1. The length of the CDR3 is 19 residues. V was clipped by 2 bases and J by 5 bases; unmatched bases: 20. Germline-derived CDR1 and CDR2 are MNHNS and SASEGT. CDR3 region: CASSERGFPNLQQGYGYTF. The CDR3 DNA reads TGTGCCAGCAGTGAAAGGGGTTTCCCAAACCTCCAACAGGGGTATGGCTACACCTTC.

V is TRBV6-5 and J is TRBJ1-6, with TRBD1 as a possible D gene (6 bases). Trimming removed 3 bases from V and 7 bases from J, with 10 bases in between. The CDR3 is made up of 14 amino acids. Germline values: CDR1 MNHEY, CDR2 SVGAGI. CDR3 DNA sequence: TGTGCCAGCAGTTATTACAGGGACAATTCACCCCTCCACTTT. Its protein product is CASSYYRDNSPLHF.

The CDR3 DNA sequence: TGTGCCAGCAGCGGATCTAGCGGGGGGACTCGGGAGACCCAGTACTTC. Its protein is CASSGSSGGTRETQYF. The chain is built from TRBV7-2 and TRBJ2-5, with 11 positions matching TRBD2. Germline values: CDR1 SGHTA, CDR2 FQGNSA. This CDR3 comprises 16 residues. Unmatched junction bases numbered 10, after V lost 5 bases and J lost 5 bases. Filled out from reference TRBV7-2 and TRBJ2-5, the complete variable domain reads GAGVSQSPSNKVTEKGKDVELRCDPISGHTALYWYRQSLGQGLEFLIYFQGNSAPDKSGLPSDRFSAERTGGSVSTLTIQRTQQEDSAVYLCASSGSSGGTRETQYFGPGTRLLVL.

This chain links TRBV7-9 with TRBJ2-7, with TRBD1 matching 8 bases. Trimming took 5 bases from V and 2 from J; bases not matched to a gene: 5. Germline-derived CDR1 and CDR2 are SEHNR and FQNEAQ (reference sequence). This CDR3 comprises 14 residues. The CDR3 here is CASSQGTGTYEQYF. The CDR3 coding sequence is TGTGCCAGCAGCCAAGGGACAGGCACCTACGAGCAGTACTTC.

V and J are TRBV14 and TRBJ1-1; maybe TRBD1 (6 bases). The length of the CDR3 is 14 residues. CDR1 is SGHDN, CDR2 FVKESK, per germline. V lost 0 bases and J 4 bases, leaving 9 bases between the germline ends. The CDR3 DNA sequence: TGTGCCAGCAGCCAAGAGGGGGCCGCCACTGAAGCTTTCTTT. It yields the protein CASSQEGAATEAFF.

This chain's CDR3 is CASSSGAGGGTQYF. The CDR3 DNA reads as TGTGCCAGCAGCTCAGGGGCCGGTGGTGGGACCCAGTACTTC. V and J are TRBV27 and TRBJ2-5, with D perhaps matching TRBD1 (6 bases). The germline V gene has CDR1 MNHEY and CDR2 SMNVEV (reference sequence). The CDR3 is made up of 14 amino acids. Deletions cut 6 bases from V and 7 bases from J, with 18 bases between.

The chain employs TRBV7-2 and TRBJ2-5; D may be TRBD1 (7 bases). Germline CDR1 SGHTA, CDR2 FQGNSA. This CDR3 comprises 14 residues. V was shortened by 6 bases and J by 3 bases, with 14 bases between the two germline ends. The DNA for the CDR3 is TGTGCCAGCAGTCCTCGCAGGGGGGAAGAGACCCAGTACTTC. It specifies CASSPRRGEETQYF.

This chain links TRBV13 with TRBJ1-3; TRBD1 might be the D (5 bases). The CDR3 sequence is 12 residues long. Germline V lookup: CDR1 PRHDT, CDR2 FYEKMQ (reference sequence). Trimming took 5 bases from V and 8 from J, leaving 10 bases between them. This CDR3 reads CASSPRGDTIYF. As DNA, the CDR3 is TGTGCCAGCAGCCCCCGGGGGGACACCATATATTTT.

The chain links TRBV2 to TRBJ1-2; 7 bases map to TRBD1. The CDR3 runs to 14 residues. V was pared by 3 bases and J by 7 bases, with 8 bases of the junction left unmatched. CDR1 and CDR2 (germline): SNHLY, FYNNEI. The CDR3 region has the DNA TGTGCCAGCAGTGAGGGTCGGAAGGGGGCTGGCTACACCTTC. As protein: CASSEGRKGAGYTF. Full variable domain (remainder filled in from reference TRBV2 and TRBJ1-2): EPEVTQTPSHQVTQMGQEVILRCVPISNHLYFYWYRQILGQKVEFLVSFYNNEISEKSEIFDDQFSVERPDGSNFTLKIRSTKLEDSAMYFCASSEGRKGAGYTFGSGTRLTVV.

V is TRBV9 and J is TRBJ2-1, with a weak D call TRBD2 (6 bases). V was pared by 4 bases and J by 9 bases, with 17 bases between. The CDR3 is 14 amino acids. The germline CDR1 and CDR2 sequences are SGDLS and YYNGEE. Here the CDR3 DNA reads TGTGCCAGCAGCCCAACCGGGGACGGGGGTGAGCAGTTCTTC. This translates into CASSPTGDGGEQFF.

This sequence joins TRBV19 and TRBJ1-2; 9 bases fit TRBD1. Germline values: CDR1 LNHDA, CDR2 SQIVND (reference sequence). The CDR3 loop spans 13 amino acids. J lost 6 bases, V lost 7 bases, and 6 bases had no gene match. The CDR3 DNA follows: TGTGCCAGTACCTTCGACAGGGGGGATGGCTACACCTTC. It is translated as CASTFDRGDGYTF.

The genes are TRBV6-6 and TRBJ2-7; TRBD2 aligns across 8 bases. This CDR3 has 13 amino acids. Germline V gene data show CDR1 as MNHNY and CDR2 as SVGAGI (reference sequence). Losses at the gene ends were 2 bases for V and 5 bases for J; bases not matched to a gene: 2. CDR3 in amino acids: CASSYNGGDEQYF. The CDR3 DNA follows: TGTGCCAGCAGTTACAACGGGGGGGACGAGCAGTACTTC.

About this clone: Other DNA sequences of this sample code for an identical CDR3. The chain employs TRBV19 and TRBJ2-6; D is perhaps TRBD1 (6 bases). The CDR3 covers 15 residues. Per the germline V gene, CDR1 is LNHDA and CDR2 is SQIVND (reference sequence). Trimming removed 3 bases from V and 1 base from J, with 7 bases in between. CDR3: CASSITGSGANVLTF. The CDR3 bases are TGTGCCAGTAGTATCACAGGGTCTGGGGCCAACGTCCTGACTTTC.

V usage is TRBV5-6 and J usage is TRBJ2-1; D is possibly TRBD2 (5 bases). This CDR3 region has 15 residues. V dropped 2 bases and J dropped 8 bases, with 17 bases sitting between them. Per the germline V gene, CDR1 is SGHDT and CDR2 is YYEEEE. CDR3 sequence (DNA): TGTGCCAGCAGCTTTCGAGGGCCCCCAGGCGATGAGCAGTTCTTC. Its protein is CASSFRGPPGDEQFF.

V and J are TRBV6-5 and TRBJ1-1, with TRBD1 matching 8 bases. This CDR3 spans 14 amino acids. Germline V gives CDR1 MNHEY, CDR2 SVGAGI. Trimming at V came to 2 bases and at J to 8 bases, leaving 7 bases not matched to a gene. CDR3 nucleotides: TGTGCCAGCAGTTACGCAGGGGGCAGGGGAGAAGCTTTCTTT. Protein: CASSYAGGRGEAFF.